The 8 T cell receptor beta chains listed next were all sequenced from one sample in a study of Graves' ophthalmopathy and Graves' hyperthyroidism. RNA transcripts yielded amplified TCR beta CDR3 regions. Second-round multiplex PCR followed a first-round RT-PCR using HTBI primers. MiXCR was run by TCRdb on the multiplex PCR reads, yielding one entry per CDR3 protein. The sample holds 200,000 to 250,000 distinct CDR3 sequences, roughly 50% seen once. The specimen was peripheral blood. Receptors originate from an adult man with Graves' ophthalmopathy.

The chain combines TRBV9 with TRBJ2-7, with 10 bases fitting TRBD2. The CDR3 contains 14 residues. The germline CDR1 and CDR2 sequences are SGDLS and YYNGEE. The V gene end was trimmed by 0 bases and the J gene end by 4 bases; junction bases not matched to a gene: 1. DNA for the CDR3: TGTGCCAGCAGCGTAGGACTAGCGGGTTACGAGCAGTACTTC. Amino acid sequence: CASSVGLAGYEQYF.

The table lists this clonotype with a few counts. The rearrangement joins TRBV18 to TRBJ2-7; 9 bases are shared with TRBD1. The V and J ends lost 4 bases and 6 bases, in that order; junction bases with no gene match: 4. This CDR3 is 13 amino acids long. Germline V lookup: CDR1 KGHSH, CDR2 LQKENI. CDR3 protein: CASSRDRESEQYF. Here the CDR3 DNA reads TGTGCCAGCTCACGGGACAGGGAGTCCGAGCAGTACTTC.

V gene TRBV7-9 combines with J gene TRBJ1-3; TRBD1 matches 7 bases. V was pared by 5 bases and J by 2 bases, with 9 bases of the junction left unmatched. The CDR3 has 16 residues. Germline V gives CDR1 SEHNR, CDR2 FQNEAQ (reference sequence). CDR3 nucleotides: TGTGCCAGCAGCCCACAGGGGCCGATTACTGGAAACACCATATATTTT. This gives the protein CASSPQGPITGNTIYF.

The chain links TRBV19 to TRBJ1-5; 9 nucleotides match TRBD1. This CDR3 region has 16 residues. V trimming: 3 bases; J trimming: 1 base; junction bases outside the gene matches: 4. The germline gives CDR1 LNHDA, CDR2 SQIVND (reference sequence). The CDR3 DNA reads TGTGCCAGTAGTATGGACAGGGGAATGAGCAATCAGCCCCAGCATTTT. It encodes CASSMDRGMSNQPQHF.

The V gene is TRBV9, the J gene TRBJ1-6; D ambiguous. This CDR3 spans 13 amino acids. CDR1 SGDLS and CDR2 YYNGEE come from the germline V gene. Deletions cut 5 bases from V and 7 bases from J, with 10 bases between. CDR3 in amino acids: CASSFEGNSPLHF. CDR3 nucleotide sequence: TGTGCCAGCAGTTTCGAGGGCAATTCACCCCTCCACTTT.

The chain recombines TRBV2 with TRBJ2-3; D uncertain. This CDR3 is 15 amino acids long. The germline gives CDR1 SNHLY, CDR2 FYNNEI. Deletions cut 5 bases from V and 0 bases from J, with 12 bases between. CDR3 in DNA: TGTGCCAGCAGTCTCTGGGGTTCTAGCACAGATACGCAGTATTTT. It codes for CASSLWGSSTDTQYF.

The chain couples TRBV29-1 to TRBJ1-2, with TRBD1 matching over 9 bases. The CDR3 contains 14 residues. V was pared by 7 bases and J by 3 bases, with 9 bases of the junction left unmatched. Looked up from germline, CDR1 is SQVTM and CDR2 is ANQGSEA. The CDR3, as DNA: TGCAGCGCCACCGACAGGGGGAAGGACTATGGCTACACCTTC. Its protein is CSATDRGKDYGYTF. The entire variable domain, with the rest obtained from reference TRBV29-1 and TRBJ1-2, is as follows: SAVISQKPSRDICQRGTSLTIQCQVDSQVTMMFWYRQQPGQSLTLIATANQGSEATYESGFVIDKFPISRPNLTFSTLTVSNMSPEDSSIYLCSATDRGKDYGYTFGSGTRLTVV.

The genes are TRBV7-3 and TRBJ1-1; a possible D gene is TRBD1 (6 bases). The CDR3 is 16 amino acids. Deletions cut 0 bases from V and 3 bases from J, with 14 bases between. Germline V gene lookup returns CDR1 SGHTA and CDR2 FQGTGA. CDR3 coding DNA: TGTGCCAGCAGCTTAACCCCGTACAGGGAGGACACTGAAGCTTTCTTT. Translated: CASSLTPYREDTEAFF.